The rows below give T cell receptor beta chains drawn from one sample of a study of blood T cells in healthy people across ages. TCRdb passed the 5' RACE reads through MiXCR, listing each CDR3 protein once. Of more than 800,000 distinct CDR3 sequences listed, 45% are singletons. Sequences were obtained from blood. The receptors were gathered from a woman aged 55-69 years in good health. CDR3s include the opening cysteine and the closing phenylalanine or tryptophan. Fields, in order: V gene, D gene, clone size, CDR3 length, J gene, CDR3 protein, CDR3 DNA. The D gene is left open where the match is weak. The size field is filled for only some rows; it gives once, few, many or a size class.

TRBV10-3	TRBD2	-	15	TRBJ2-1	CAINTGRAGVNEQFF	TGTGCCATCAATACGGGACGAGCGGGAGTCAATGAGCAGTTCTTC
TRBV6-2/TRBV6-3	TRBD1	-	16	TRBJ1-5	CASRTKKRGPGQPQHF	TGTGCCAGCAGGACGAAAAAAAGGGGGCCCGGGCAGCCCCAGCATTTT
TRBV12-3/TRBV12-4	TRBD2	-	14	TRBJ2-3	CASSRPGLATTQYF	TGTGCCAGCAGTCGACCGGGACTAGCAACAACGCAGTATTTT
TRBV6-1	TRBD1	-	15	TRBJ2-5	CASSGSGTGSETQYF	TGTGCCAGCAGTGGGTCGGGGACAGGTAGTGAGACCCAGTACTTC
TRBV6-1	-	-	14	TRBJ1-1	CASSEIGQVPEAFF	TGTGCCAGCAGTGAAATAGGTCAGGTCCCTGAAGCTTTCTTT
TRBV3-1	-	-	16	TRBJ2-5	CASSNQGATAGSTQYF	TGTGCCAGCAGCAACCAGGGAGCCACCGCGGGAAGTACCCAGTACTTC
TRBV12-3/TRBV12-4	TRBD1	-	15	TRBJ2-7	CASSSGQVSPYEQYF	TGTGCCAGCAGCTCGGGACAGGTCTCGCCCTACGAGCAGTACTTC
TRBV6-2/TRBV6-3	TRBD2	-	17	TRBJ2-7	CASSYQGASAGAYEQYF	TGTGCCAGCAGTTACCAGGGAGCTTCGGCGGGAGCTTACGAGCAGTACTTC
TRBV14	-	-	16	TRBJ2-3	CASSPEGGEATDTQYF	TGTGCCAGCAGCCCCGAAGGGGGAGAGGCCACAGATACGCAGTATTTT
TRBV20-1	-	-	14	TRBJ2-1	CSAIFGTFYNEQFF	TGCAGTGCAATATTCGGGACTTTCTACAATGAGCAGTTCTTC
TRBV30	TRBD2	-	16	TRBJ2-5	CAWSQSSGRGGETQYF	TGTGCCTGGAGTCAATCCAGCGGGAGAGGGGGAGAGACCCAGTACTTC
TRBV11-2	-	-	17	TRBJ2-7	CASSLDRTDRTYNEQYF	TGTGCCAGCAGCTTAGATCGGACAGACAGAACTTACAATGAGCAGTACTTC
TRBV6-2/TRBV6-3	-	many	14	TRBJ2-5	CASREADRAETQYF	TGTGCCAGCAGAGAAGCGGATAGGGCGGAGACCCAGTACTTC
TRBV20-1	-	-	15	TRBJ2-2	CSARDDGDYTGELFF	TGCAGTGCTAGAGATGATGGGGATTACACCGGGGAGCTGTTTTTT
TRBV3-1	-	-	15	TRBJ1-2	CASSQGIKDNYGYTF	TGTGCCAGCAGCCAAGGAATAAAAGATAACTATGGCTACACCTTC
TRBV7-9	-	-	14	TRBJ2-1	CASSTSDRPTEQFF	TGTGCCAGCAGCACATCCGACAGGCCGACAGAACAGTTCTTC
TRBV10-3	-	few	13	TRBJ1-2	CAISTGFPYGYTF	TGTGCCATCAGCACAGGGTTTCCCTATGGCTACACCTTC
TRBV10-1	-	-	14	TRBJ2-7	CATGAPRISYEQYF	TGCGCCACGGGAGCGCCACGTATATCCTACGAGCAGTACTTC
TRBV7-9	-	-	18	TRBJ2-1	CASSLGTVPSSSRNEQFF	TGTGCCAGCAGCTTAGGGACAGTCCCATCCTCCTCCCGAAATGAGCAGTTCTTC
TRBV5-1	-	-	14	TRBJ1-6	CASSFREGNSPLHF	TGCGCCAGCAGCTTCAGGGAGGGGAATTCACCCCTCCACTTT
TRBV20-1	TRBD1	-	14	TRBJ2-7	CSAPFGTGSEEQYF	TGCAGTGCTCCGTTCGGGACAGGGTCCGAAGAGCAGTACTTC
TRBV20-1	-	few	12	TRBJ2-7	CSASGQGYEQYF	TGCAGTGCTAGTGGGCAGGGCTACGAGCAGTACTTC
TRBV6-6	TRBD1	-	16	TRBJ2-4	CASSSQTGSGLGEQYF	TGTGCCAGCAGTTCCCAGACAGGGTCAGGGTTGGGGGAGCAGTACTTC
TRBV7-9	-	once	15	TRBJ2-1	CASSLTGQGGNEQFF	TGTGCCAGCAGCTTGACCGGGCAGGGGGGCAATGAGCAGTTCTTC
TRBV7-3	-	-	14	TRBJ2-1	CASSLLARSGEQLF	TGTGCCAGCAGCTTACTGGCTAGGTCCGGGGAGCAGTTGTTC
TRBV9	-	-	13	TRBJ2-7	CASSVGVGGEQYF	TGTGCCAGCAGCGTAGGGGTTGGGGGCGAGCAGTACTTC
TRBV30	-	-	12	TRBJ2-1	CAWSEIVEEQFF	TGTGCCTGGAGTGAGATTGTGGAGGAGCAGTTCTTC
TRBV2	-	-	15	TRBJ2-1	CASSEAPYGSNEQFF	TGTGCCAGCAGTGAAGCTCCCTATGGGAGTAATGAGCAGTTCTTC
TRBV6-5	-	few	13	TRBJ1-6	CASSYGFDQALHF	TGTGCCAGCAGTTACGGTTTCGACCAGGCCCTCCACTTT
TRBV11-3	TRBD2	-	17	TRBJ2-1	CASSLGLAGGSGNEQFF	TGTGCCAGCAGCTTAGGACTAGCGGGAGGGTCTGGAAATGAGCAGTTCTTC
TRBV5-5	-	-	15	TRBJ1-2	CASGIAGQFNYGYTF	TGTGCCAGCGGCATCGCTGGACAGTTTAACTATGGCTACACCTTC
TRBV11-2	-	-	14	TRBJ1-2	CASSSSTLAGGYTF	TGTGCCAGCAGCTCAAGCACACTAGCCGGTGGCTACACCTTC
TRBV20-1	TRBD2	few	15	TRBJ2-7	CSARDPSGRLGEQYF	TGCAGTGCTAGAGATCCTAGCGGGAGGCTGGGCGAGCAGTACTTC
TRBV9	-	-	14	TRBJ2-3	CASSLGQPTGTQYF	TGTGCCAGCAGCCTCGGACAGCCTACAGGTACGCAGTATTTT
TRBV27	-	-	12	TRBJ2-1	CASRYRTDEQFF	TGTGCCAGCAGGTACAGGACCGATGAGCAGTTCTTC
TRBV27	TRBD2	-	15	TRBJ2-7	CASSLSLLAYNEQYF	TGTGCCAGCAGTTTATCTCTACTAGCGTACAATGAGCAGTACTTC
TRBV4-1	-	few	16	TRBJ2-4	CASSQEIGGAKNIQYF	TGCGCCAGCAGCCAAGAGATAGGGGGAGCCAAAAACATTCAGTACTTC
TRBV11-1	TRBD1	-	14	TRBJ1-1	CASSWTGVNTEAFF	TGTGCCAGCAGCTGGACAGGAGTGAACACTGAAGCTTTCTTT
TRBV10-2	-	few	11	TRBJ2-5	CASAKRETQYF	TGCGCCAGTGCCAAGAGGGAGACCCAGTACTTC
TRBV6-1	TRBD2	-	15	TRBJ2-7	CASSDQLAGVYEQYF	TGTGCCAGCAGTGACCAACTAGCGGGGGTATACGAGCAGTACTTC
TRBV2	-	-	14	TRBJ1-2	CASSEQGPLGGYTF	TGTGCCAGCAGTGAGCAAGGGCCCCTCGGTGGCTACACCTTC
TRBV9	TRBD1	-	15	TRBJ1-2	CASSVGQGSNYGYTF	TGTGCCAGCAGCGTAGGACAGGGATCTAACTATGGCTACACCTTC
TRBV9	-	-	13	TRBJ1-4	CASSGLTNEKLFF	TGTGCCAGCAGCGGCCTTACCAATGAAAAACTGTTTTTT
TRBV10-3	-	-	19	TRBJ2-2	CAISEPRGIWEADTGELFF	TGTGCCATCAGCGAGCCCCGGGGTATTTGGGAGGCCGACACCGGGGAGCTGTTTTTT